The present T cell receptor beta chain was sequenced within a study of CD8 T cells in Susac syndrome. There are a few counts of this clonotype. The antigen is not known. The study, taken as a whole, reports: An acknowledgment was made by the study that its TCR sequencing and HLA analysis involved relatively few individuals.

RNA amounts of roughly 0.45 to 1 ug underwent reverse transcription with random hexamers. TCRdb reprocessed the immunoSEQ multiplex PCR reads via MiXCR and lists one record per CDR3 protein. The data contain roughly 190,000 distinct CDR3 sequences, 85% to 95% of them singletons. Germline V gene sequence: CDR1 SGHAT, CDR2 FQNNGV. The CDR3 runs to 14 residues. Deletions cut 6 bases from V and 2 bases from J, with 10 bases between. This sequence originates from a human donor in good health. What was sequenced was CD4+ T cells from PBMCs. V is TRBV11-2 and J is TRBJ2-2; the D gene is possibly TRBD2 (6 bases). The CDR3: CASRAGLNTGELFF. CDR3 nucleotides: TGTGCCAGCAGGGCGGGATTAAACACCGGGGAGCTGTTTTTT.